This T cell receptor beta chain is drawn from a study of blood T cell repertoires in COVID-19. On the study more broadly: The analysed material was cDNA or gDNA that came from T cells, B-cell-depleted T cells, or PBMCs.

TCRdb's copy holds only in-frame clones and misses some; the assay was immunoSEQ multiplex PCR. This table has about 200,000 clones, about 88% appearing once. The CDR3 runs to 14 residues. With V trimmed by 6 bases and J by 5 bases, 8 bases remained unmatched. In germline, CDR1 is MNHEY, CDR2 SVGAGI. V is TRBV6-5 and J is TRBJ2-7; 9 bases align to TRBD1. The sequenced sample consisted of peripheral blood. The receptor's source is a man aged 60-69 years with acute or convalescent COVID-19. The CDR3 sequence is CASRPTGQGHEQYF. In nucleotides, the CDR3 is TGTGCCAGCAGGCCAACGGGACAGGGTCACGAGCAGTACTTC.